This T cell receptor beta chain was captured in a study of technical replicates of blood from several donors. Sequencing was performed with immunoSEQ multiplex PCR; in TCRdb, only in-frame clones are kept and a portion is missing. The sample carries some 50,000 clones, about 93% recorded once. With 0 bases removed from V and 4 bases from J, the gap between germline ends came to 16 bases. Germline CDR1 and CDR2: LNHDA and SQIVND (reference sequence). The length of the CDR3 is 17 residues. The sequenced sample was T cells isolated from PBMCs. This chain connects TRBV19 to TRBJ1-5; no definite D call. This receptor was taken from a human donor in good health. The CDR3 nucleotides are TGTGCCAGTAGTATAGATGAGGGAGGAGGGCAAAATCAGCCCCAGCATTTT. It specifies CASSIDEGGGQNQPQHF. Filled out from reference TRBV19 and TRBJ1-5, the complete variable domain reads DGGITQSPKYLFRKEGQNVTLSCEQNLNHDAMYWYRQDPGQGLRLIYYSQIVNDFQKGDIAEGYSVSREKKESFPLTVTSAQKNPTAFYLCASSIDEGGGQNQPQHFGDGTRLSIL.